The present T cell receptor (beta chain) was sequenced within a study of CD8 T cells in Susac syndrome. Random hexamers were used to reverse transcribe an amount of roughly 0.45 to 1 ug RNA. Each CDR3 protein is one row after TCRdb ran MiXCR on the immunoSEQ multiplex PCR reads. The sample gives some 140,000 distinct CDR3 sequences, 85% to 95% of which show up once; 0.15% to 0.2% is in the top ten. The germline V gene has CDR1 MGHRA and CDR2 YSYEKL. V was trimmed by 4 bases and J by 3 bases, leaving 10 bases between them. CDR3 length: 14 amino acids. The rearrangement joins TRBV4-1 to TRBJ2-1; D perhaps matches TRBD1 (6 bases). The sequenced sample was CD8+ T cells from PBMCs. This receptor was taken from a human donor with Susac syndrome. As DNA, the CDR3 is TGCGCCAGCAGCCCCAAGGACAGCTACAATGAGCAGTTCTTC. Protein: CASSPKDSYNEQFF.